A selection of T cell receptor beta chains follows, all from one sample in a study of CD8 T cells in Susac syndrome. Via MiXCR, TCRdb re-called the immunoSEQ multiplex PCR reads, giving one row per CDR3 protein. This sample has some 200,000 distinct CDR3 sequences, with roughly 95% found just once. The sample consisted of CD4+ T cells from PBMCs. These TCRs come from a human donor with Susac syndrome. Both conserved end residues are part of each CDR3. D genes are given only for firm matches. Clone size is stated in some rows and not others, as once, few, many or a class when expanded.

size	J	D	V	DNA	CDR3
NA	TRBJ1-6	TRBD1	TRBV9	TGTGCCAGCAGCGTGGGGACAGTCGGAAATTCACCCCTCCACTTT	CASSVGTVGNSPLHF
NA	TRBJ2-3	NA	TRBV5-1	TGCGCCAGCAGCTTGGTGGGACCAACGTTGGATACGCAGTATTTT	CASSLVGPTLDTQYF
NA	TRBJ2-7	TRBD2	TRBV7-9	TGTGCCAGCAGCTGGGGGGGGATCTACGAGCAGTACTTC	CASSWGGIYEQYF
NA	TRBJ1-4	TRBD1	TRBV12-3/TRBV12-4	TGTGCCAGCAGGCGACAGGGGGGAGAAAAACTGTTTTTT	CASRRQGGEKLFF
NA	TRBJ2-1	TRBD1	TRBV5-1	TGCGCCAGCAGCTGGCCCGGGACAGGGGGGAATGAGCAGTTCTTC	CASSWPGTGGNEQFF
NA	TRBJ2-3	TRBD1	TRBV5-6	TGTGCCAGCAGCTTGATCGTGACAGGGGGACGAGATACGCAGTATTTT	CASSLIVTGGRDTQYF
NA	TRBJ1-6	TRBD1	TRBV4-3	TGCGCCAGCAGCCTTCGGGACAGGGATTCACCCCTCCACTTT	CASSLRDRDSPLHF
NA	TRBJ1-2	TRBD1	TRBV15	TGTGCCACCAGCAGAGGAGGGGCCGACAGGGGGCTCGCTAGAGGCTACACCTTC	CATSRGGADRGLARGYTF
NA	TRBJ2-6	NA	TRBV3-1	TGTGCCAGCAGCCGCGGAGGTACAGGGTGGTCTGGGGCCAACGTCCTGACTTTC	CASSRGGTGWSGANVLTF
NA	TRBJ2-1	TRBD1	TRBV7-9	TGTGCCAGCAGCTCAGGGACAGGGGTTGAGATTACGGGTGAGCAGTTCTTC	CASSSGTGVEITGEQFF
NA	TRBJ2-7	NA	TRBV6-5	TGTGCCAGCAGTTACTCGAGGGTGAGCTCCTACGAGCAGTACTTC	CASSYSRVSSYEQYF
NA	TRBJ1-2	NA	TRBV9	TGTGCCAGCAGCGAGAGGGGGTTGGATGGCTACACCTTC	CASSERGLDGYTF
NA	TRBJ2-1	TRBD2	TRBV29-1	TGCAGCGAAACGACTAGCGGGGATGAGCAGTTCTTC	CSETTSGDEQFF
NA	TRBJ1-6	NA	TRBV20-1	TGCAGTGCTGGAGACAGTTACGATTCACCCCTCCACTTT	CSAGDSYDSPLHF
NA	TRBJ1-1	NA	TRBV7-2	TGTGCCAGCAGCTTAGAGGGCAGGGGCACTGAAGCTTTCTTT	CASSLEGRGTEAFF
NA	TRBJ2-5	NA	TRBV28	TGTGCCAGCGGGGGGAACCAAGAGACCCAGTACTTC	CASGGNQETQYF
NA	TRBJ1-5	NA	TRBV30	TGTGCCTGGACCAAGGACAACCATCAGCCCCAGCATTTT	CAWTKDNHQPQHF
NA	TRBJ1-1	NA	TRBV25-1	TGTGCCAGCACGGACAGTCCAAACACTGAAGCTTTCTTT	CASTDSPNTEAFF
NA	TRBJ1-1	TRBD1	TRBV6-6	TGTGCCAGCAGTTACCGATCGACAGGGGATAAGACTGAAGCTTTCTTT	CASSYRSTGDKTEAFF
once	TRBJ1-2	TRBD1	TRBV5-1	TGCGCCAGCAGCCTGGACAGGGGCCGAGGGGGCTACACCTTC	CASSLDRGRGGYTF
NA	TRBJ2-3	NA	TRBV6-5	TGTGCCAGCAGGTCATCTACAGATACGCAGTATTTT	CASRSSTDTQYF
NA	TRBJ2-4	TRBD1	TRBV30	TGTGCCTGGAGGCACAGGGGGCTGAACATTCAGTACTTC	CAWRHRGLNIQYF
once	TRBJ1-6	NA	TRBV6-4	TGTGCCAGCAGTGCCCTGACCACTTCACCCCTCCACTTT	CASSALTTSPLHF
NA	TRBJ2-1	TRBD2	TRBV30	TGTGCCTGGAGGGGAGTAGGGCTAGCGGGGGACGGGTCCTACAATGAGCAGTTCTTC	CAWRGVGLAGDGSYNEQFF
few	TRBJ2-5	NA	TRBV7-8	TGTGCCAGCAGCCGCGGGACCGCTCAAGAGACCCAGTACTTC	CASSRGTAQETQYF
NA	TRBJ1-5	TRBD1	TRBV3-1	TGTGCCAGCAGCCAAGCTACTACAGGGGGAAATCAGCCCCAGCATTTT	CASSQATTGGNQPQHF
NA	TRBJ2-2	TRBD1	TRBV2	TGTGCCAGCAGTTTTCACCGGGACAGGGCAACCGGGGAGCTGTTTTTT	CASSFHRDRATGELFF
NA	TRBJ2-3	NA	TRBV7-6	TGTGCCAGCAGCTCAAGGGTTACAGGGCCGGGCACAGATACGCAGTATTTT	CASSSRVTGPGTDTQYF
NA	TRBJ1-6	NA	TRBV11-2	TGTGCCAGCAGCTCTCCTCGGGAAGGGGCTAATTCACCCCTCCACTTT	CASSSPREGANSPLHF
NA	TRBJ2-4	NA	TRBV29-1	TGCAGCGTTGAAGAGGGGGCGCGGAACATTCAGTACTTC	CSVEEGARNIQYF
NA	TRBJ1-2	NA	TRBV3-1	TGTGCCAGCAGCCAAGATTGGGACGGCTATGGCTACACCTTC	CASSQDWDGYGYTF
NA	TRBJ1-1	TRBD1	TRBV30	TGTGCCTGGAGTAAAGACAGGGGATATTCGGGAGCTTTCTTT	CAWSKDRGYSGAFF
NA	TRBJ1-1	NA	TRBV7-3	TGTGCCAGCAGCGCCACGGGGGTGGTGGGTGGTGGGAACACTGAAGCTTTCTTT	CASSATGVVGGGNTEAFF
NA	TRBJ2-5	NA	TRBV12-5	TGTGCTAGTCTTGGGTTGGGAGAGACCCAGTACTTC	CASLGLGETQYF
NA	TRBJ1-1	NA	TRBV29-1	TGCAGCGTTGAGGTAGTGAACACTGAAGCTTTCTTT	CSVEVVNTEAFF
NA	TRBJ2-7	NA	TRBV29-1	TGCAGCGTTGAAGAAGCCGGACCGAGTTTCTACGAGCAGTACTTC	CSVEEAGPSFYEQYF
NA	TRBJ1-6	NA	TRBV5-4	TGTGCCAGCAGCTTCGGAGGGGTGAGCTATAATTCACCCCTCCACTTT	CASSFGGVSYNSPLHF
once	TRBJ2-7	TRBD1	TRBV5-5	TGTGCCAGCAGCTTACAGGGGCCCCTCTACGAGCAGTACTTC	CASSLQGPLYEQYF
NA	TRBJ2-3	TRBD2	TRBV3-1	TGTGCCAGCAGCCAAGGCGGAGAGCGGGGGGGCAAAGATACGCAGTATTTT	CASSQGGERGGKDTQYF
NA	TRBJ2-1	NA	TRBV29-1	TGCAGCGTGTTGCAGGTTATTGATGAGCAGTTCTTC	CSVLQVIDEQFF
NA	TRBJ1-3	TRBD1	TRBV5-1	TGCGCCAGCAGCCACTACGGGACAGGCTCTGGAAACACCATATATTTT	CASSHYGTGSGNTIYF
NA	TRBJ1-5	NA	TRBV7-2	TGTTCCAGCAGCTTAGGACAGATGGATCAGCCCCAGCATTTT	CSSSLGQMDQPQHF
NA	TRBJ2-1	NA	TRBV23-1	TGCGCCAGCAGTCAATCTAGGCCCAGGGGGGGATCCTACAATGAGCAGTTCTTC	CASSQSRPRGGSYNEQFF
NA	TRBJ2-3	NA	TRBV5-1	TGCGCCAGCAGCCCGAGTGTATGGGGGGCCGACACAGATACGCAGTATTTT	CASSPSVWGADTDTQYF
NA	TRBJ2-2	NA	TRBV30	TGTGCCTGGAGTAGTCTTAACACCGGGGAGCTGTTTTTT	CAWSSLNTGELFF
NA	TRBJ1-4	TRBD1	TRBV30	TGTGCCTGGGAGGACAGGGGGGAGGAAAAACTGTTTTTT	CAWEDRGEEKLFF
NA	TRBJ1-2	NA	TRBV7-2	TGTGCCAGCAGCTTAGACAATAACTATGGCTACACCTTC	CASSLDNNYGYTF
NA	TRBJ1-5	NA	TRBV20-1	TGCAGTGCTAGAGGACAGTCACGGGGGCCCCAGCATTTT	CSARGQSRGPQHF
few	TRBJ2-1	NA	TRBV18	TGTGCCAGCTCATCAGGGAATGAGCAGTTCTTC	CASSSGNEQFF
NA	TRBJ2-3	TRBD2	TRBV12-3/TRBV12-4	TGTGCCAGCAGTGAGAAGCGGGGCCGAGCAGATACGCAGTATTTT	CASSEKRGRADTQYF